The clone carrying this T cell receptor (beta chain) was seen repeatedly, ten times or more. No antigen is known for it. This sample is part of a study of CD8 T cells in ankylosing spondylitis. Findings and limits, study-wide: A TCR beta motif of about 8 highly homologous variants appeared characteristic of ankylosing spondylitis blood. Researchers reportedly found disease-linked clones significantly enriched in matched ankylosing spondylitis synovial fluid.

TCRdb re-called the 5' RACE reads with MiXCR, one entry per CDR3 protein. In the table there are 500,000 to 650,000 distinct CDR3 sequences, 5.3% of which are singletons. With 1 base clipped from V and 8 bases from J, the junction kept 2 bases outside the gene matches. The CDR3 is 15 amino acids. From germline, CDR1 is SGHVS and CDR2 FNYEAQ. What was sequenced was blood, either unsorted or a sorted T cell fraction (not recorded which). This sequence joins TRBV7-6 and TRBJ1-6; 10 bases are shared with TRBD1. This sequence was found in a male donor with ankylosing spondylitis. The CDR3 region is CASSLDGTGDSPLHF. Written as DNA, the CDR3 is TGTGCCAGCAGCTTAGACGGGACAGGGGATTCACCCCTCCACTTT.